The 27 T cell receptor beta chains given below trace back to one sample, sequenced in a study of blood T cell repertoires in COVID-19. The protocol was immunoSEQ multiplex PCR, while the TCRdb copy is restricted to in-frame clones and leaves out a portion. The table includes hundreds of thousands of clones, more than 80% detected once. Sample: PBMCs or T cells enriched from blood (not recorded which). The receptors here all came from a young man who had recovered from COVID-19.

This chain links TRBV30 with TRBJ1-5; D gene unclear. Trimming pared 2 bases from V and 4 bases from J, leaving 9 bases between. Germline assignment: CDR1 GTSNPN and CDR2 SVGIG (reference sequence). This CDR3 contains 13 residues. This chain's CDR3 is CAWSSEANQPQHF. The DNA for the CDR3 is TGTGCCTGGAGTTCAGAGGCTAATCAGCCCCAGCATTTT.

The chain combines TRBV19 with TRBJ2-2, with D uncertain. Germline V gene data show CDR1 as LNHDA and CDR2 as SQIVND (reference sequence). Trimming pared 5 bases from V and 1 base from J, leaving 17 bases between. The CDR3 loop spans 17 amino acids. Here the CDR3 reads CASSALKKRLNTGELFF. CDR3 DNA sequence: TGTGCCAGTAGTGCCCTTAAAAAGCGCTTGAACACCGGGGAGCTGTTTTTT.

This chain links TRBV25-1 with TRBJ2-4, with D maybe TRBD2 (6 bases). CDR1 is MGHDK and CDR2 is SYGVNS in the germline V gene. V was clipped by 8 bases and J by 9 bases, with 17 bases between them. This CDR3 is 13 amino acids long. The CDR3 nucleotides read TGTGCCAGCGGGGGAGGCAGTGGGAGCATTCAGTACTTC. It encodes CASGGGSGSIQYF.

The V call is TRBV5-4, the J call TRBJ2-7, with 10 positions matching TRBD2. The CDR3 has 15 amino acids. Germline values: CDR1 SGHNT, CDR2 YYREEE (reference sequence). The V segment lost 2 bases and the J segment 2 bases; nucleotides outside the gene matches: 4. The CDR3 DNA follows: TGTGCCAGCAGCTTAGCGGGAGGGCTCGCCTACGAGCAGTACTTC. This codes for CASSLAGGLAYEQYF.

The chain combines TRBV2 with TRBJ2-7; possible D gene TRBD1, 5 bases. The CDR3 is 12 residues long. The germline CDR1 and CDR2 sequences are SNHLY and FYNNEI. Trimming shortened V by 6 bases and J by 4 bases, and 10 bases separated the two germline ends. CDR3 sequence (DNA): TGTGCCAGCAGGACAGACCATTACGAGCAGTACTTC. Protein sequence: CASRTDHYEQYF.

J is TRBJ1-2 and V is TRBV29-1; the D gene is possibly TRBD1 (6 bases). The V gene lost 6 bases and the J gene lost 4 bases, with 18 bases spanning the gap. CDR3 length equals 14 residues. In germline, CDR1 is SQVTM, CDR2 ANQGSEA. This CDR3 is CSVGGDTGSYGYTF. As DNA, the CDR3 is TGCAGCGTGGGGGGGGACACCGGAAGCTATGGCTACACCTTC.

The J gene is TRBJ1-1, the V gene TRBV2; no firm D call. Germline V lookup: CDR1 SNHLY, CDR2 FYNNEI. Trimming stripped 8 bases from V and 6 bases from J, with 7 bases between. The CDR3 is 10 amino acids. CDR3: CASLRPEAFF. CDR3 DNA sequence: TGTGCCAGCCTGCGGCCTGAAGCTTTCTTT. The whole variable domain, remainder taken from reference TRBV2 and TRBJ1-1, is EPEVTQTPSHQVTQMGQEVILRCVPISNHLYFYWYRQILGQKVEFLVSFYNNEISEKSEIFDDQFSVERPDGSNFTLKIRSTKLEDSAMYFCASLRPEAFFGQGTRLTVV.

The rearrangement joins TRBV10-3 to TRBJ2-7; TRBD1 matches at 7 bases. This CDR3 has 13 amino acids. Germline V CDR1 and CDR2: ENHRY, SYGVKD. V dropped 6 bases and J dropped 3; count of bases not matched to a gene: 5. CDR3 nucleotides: TGTGCCATCAGACCGGGACAGTTCTACGAGCAGTACTTC. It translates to CAIRPGQFYEQYF.

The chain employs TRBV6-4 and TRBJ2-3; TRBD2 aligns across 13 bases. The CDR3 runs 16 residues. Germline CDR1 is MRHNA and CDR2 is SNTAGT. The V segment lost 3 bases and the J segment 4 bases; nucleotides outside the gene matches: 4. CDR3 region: CASSERLAGGSDTQYF. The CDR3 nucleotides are TGTGCCAGCAGTGAGCGACTAGCGGGAGGATCAGATACGCAGTATTTT.

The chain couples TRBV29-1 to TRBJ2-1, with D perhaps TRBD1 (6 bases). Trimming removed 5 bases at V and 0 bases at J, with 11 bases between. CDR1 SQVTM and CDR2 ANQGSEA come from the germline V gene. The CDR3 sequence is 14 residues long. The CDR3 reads CSVKTGSSYNEQFF. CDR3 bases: TGCAGCGTTAAAACAGGGAGCTCCTACAATGAGCAGTTCTTC.

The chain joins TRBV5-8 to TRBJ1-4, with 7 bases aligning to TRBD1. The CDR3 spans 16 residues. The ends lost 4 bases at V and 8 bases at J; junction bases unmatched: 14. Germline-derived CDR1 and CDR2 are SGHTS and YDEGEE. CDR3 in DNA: TGTGCCAGCAGCCCAACCCCACAGGGGAGAGGCGAAAAACTGTTTTTT. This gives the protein CASSPTPQGRGEKLFF. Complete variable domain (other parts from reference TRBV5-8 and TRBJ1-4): EAGVTQSPTHLIKTRGQQATLRCSPISGHTSVYWYQQALGLGLQFLLWYDEGEERNRGNFPPRFSGRQFPNYSSELNVNALELEDSALYLCASSPTPQGRGEKLFFGSGTQLSVL.

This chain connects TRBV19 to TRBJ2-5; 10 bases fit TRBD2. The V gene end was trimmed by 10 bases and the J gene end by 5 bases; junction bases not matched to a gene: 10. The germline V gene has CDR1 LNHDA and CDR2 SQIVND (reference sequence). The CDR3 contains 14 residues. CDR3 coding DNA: TGTGCCACTCACCCTAGCGGGAGTGGGGAGACCCAGTACTTC. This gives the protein CATHPSGSGETQYF.

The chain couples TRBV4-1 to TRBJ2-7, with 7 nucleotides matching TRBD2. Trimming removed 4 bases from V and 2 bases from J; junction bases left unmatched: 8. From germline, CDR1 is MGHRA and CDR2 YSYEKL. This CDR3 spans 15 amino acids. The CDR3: CASSPRRGGAYEQYF. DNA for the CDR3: TGCGCCAGCAGCCCCAGGAGGGGAGGGGCCTACGAGCAGTACTTC.

As DNA, the CDR3 is TGCAGCGGGGACAGGGCCACTGAGCAGTTCTTC. It is translated as CSGDRATEQFF. The chain recombines TRBV29-1 with TRBJ2-1; 9 positions agree with TRBD1. The CDR3 runs to 11 residues. J was trimmed by 9 bases and V by 7 bases; bases with no gene match: 4. Looked up from germline, CDR1 is SQVTM and CDR2 is ANQGSEA.

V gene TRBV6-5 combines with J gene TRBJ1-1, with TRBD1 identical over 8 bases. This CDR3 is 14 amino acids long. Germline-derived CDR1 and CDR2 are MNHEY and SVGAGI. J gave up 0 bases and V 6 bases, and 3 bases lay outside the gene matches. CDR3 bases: TGTGCCAGCAGCGTGACAGGGGTGAACACTGAAGCTTTCTTT. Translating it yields CASSVTGVNTEAFF.

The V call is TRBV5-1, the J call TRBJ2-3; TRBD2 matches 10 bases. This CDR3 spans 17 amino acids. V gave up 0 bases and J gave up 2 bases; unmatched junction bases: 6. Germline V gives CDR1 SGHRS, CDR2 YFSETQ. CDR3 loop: CASSLASSGSPTDTQYF. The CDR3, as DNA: TGCGCCAGCAGCTTGGCCTCTAGCGGGAGCCCCACAGATACGCAGTATTTT.

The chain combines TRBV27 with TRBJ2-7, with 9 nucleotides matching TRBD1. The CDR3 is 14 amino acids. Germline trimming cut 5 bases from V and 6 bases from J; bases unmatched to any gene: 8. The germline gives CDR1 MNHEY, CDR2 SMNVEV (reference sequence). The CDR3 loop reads CASSPGQGISEQYF. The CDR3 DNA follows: TGTGCCAGCAGTCCGGGACAGGGAATCTCCGAGCAGTACTTC.

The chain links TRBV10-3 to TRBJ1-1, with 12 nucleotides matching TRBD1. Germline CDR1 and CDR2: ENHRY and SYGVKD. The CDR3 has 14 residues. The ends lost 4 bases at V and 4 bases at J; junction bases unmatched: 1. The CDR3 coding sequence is TGTGCCATCAGTGGGGGACAGGGGGCCACTGAAGCTTTCTTT. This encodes CAISGGQGATEAFF.

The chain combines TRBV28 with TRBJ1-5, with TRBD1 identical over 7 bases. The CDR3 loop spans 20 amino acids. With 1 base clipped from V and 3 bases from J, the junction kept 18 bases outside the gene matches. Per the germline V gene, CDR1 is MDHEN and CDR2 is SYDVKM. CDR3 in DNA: TGTGCCAGCAGTTTATTACCGAAAATCCTCGGGACAGAAACCAATCAGCCCCAGCATTTT. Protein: CASSLLPKILGTETNQPQHF.

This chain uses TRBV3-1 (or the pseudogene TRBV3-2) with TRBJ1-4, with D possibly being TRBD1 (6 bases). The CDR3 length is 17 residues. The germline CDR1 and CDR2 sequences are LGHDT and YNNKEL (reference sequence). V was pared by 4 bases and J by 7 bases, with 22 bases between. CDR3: CASSPTRGGTLGEKLFF. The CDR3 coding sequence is TGTGCCAGCAGCCCTACCCGGGGGGGGACACTGGGTGAAAAACTGTTTTTT.

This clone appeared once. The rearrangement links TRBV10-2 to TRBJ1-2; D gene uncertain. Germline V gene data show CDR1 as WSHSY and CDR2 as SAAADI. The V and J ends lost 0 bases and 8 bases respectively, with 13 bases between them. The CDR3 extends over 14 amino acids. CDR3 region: CASSESDDEGGYTF. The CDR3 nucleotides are TGCGCCAGCAGTGAGTCGGACGACGAGGGAGGCTACACCTTC.

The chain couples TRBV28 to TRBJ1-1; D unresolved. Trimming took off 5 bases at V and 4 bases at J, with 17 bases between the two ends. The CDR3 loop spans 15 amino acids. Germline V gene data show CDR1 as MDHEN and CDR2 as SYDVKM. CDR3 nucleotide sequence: TGTGCCAGCAGTCCACCAGACGGAGCCTTCACTGAAGCTTTCTTT. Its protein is CASSPPDGAFTEAFF.

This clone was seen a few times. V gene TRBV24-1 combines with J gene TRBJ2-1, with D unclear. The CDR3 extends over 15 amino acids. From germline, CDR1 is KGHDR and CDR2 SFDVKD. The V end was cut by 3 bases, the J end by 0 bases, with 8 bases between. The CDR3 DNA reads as TGTGCCACCAGTGATCCACGTAGCTCCTACAATGAGCAGTTCTTC. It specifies CATSDPRSSYNEQFF.

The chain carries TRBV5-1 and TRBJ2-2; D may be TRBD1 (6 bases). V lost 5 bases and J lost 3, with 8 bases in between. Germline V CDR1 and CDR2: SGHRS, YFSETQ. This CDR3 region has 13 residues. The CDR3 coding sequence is TGCGCCAGCAGGGCAGGGGACACCGGGGAGCTGTTTTTT. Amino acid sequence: CASRAGDTGELFF.

The CDR3 loop reads CASSLGVGGTGELFF. CDR3 DNA: TGTGCCAGCAGCTTGGGGGTTGGAGGAACCGGGGAGCTGTTTTTT. The genes are TRBV5-4 and TRBJ2-2; TRBD2 might be the D (5 bases). Trimming took 0 bases from V and 5 from J, leaving 11 bases between them. This CDR3 region has 15 residues. Germline CDR1 and CDR2: SGHNT and YYREEE (reference sequence).

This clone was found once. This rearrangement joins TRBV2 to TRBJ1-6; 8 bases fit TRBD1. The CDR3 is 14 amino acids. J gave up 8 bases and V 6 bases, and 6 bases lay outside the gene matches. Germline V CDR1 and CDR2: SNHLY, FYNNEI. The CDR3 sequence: CASSPGQGHSPLHF. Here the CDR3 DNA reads TGTGCCAGCAGCCCCGGACAGGGTCATTCACCCCTCCACTTT.

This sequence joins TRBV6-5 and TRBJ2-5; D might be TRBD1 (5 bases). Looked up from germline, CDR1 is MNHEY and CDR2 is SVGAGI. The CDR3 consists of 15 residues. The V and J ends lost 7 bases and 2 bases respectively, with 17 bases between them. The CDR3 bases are TGTGCCAGCAACATGGGATGGGGCGAACAAGAGACCCAGTACTTC. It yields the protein CASNMGWGEQETQYF.